The T cell receptor beta chain described here comes from a study of T cells in Graves' hyperthyroidism and ophthalmopathy. TCR beta CDR3 regions were amplified from RNA. Using the HTBI primer set, a first-round RT-PCR was run on the TCR CDR3. TCRdb re-called the multiplex PCR reads with MiXCR, one entry per CDR3 protein. Counted here are hundreds of thousands of distinct CDR3 sequences, around a sixth occurring once; the ten biggest clones make up just under 8%. V was clipped by 7 bases and J by 2 bases, with 18 bases between them. The CDR3 runs to 17 residues. This clonotype was seen many times. Together with thyroid ultrasound, orbital computed tomography, serum thyroxine and TRAb, clinical symptoms were used for diagnoses.

The sample consisted of blood. This receptor was identified in a woman aged 18-29 years with Graves' hyperthyroidism. The rearrangement links TRBV12-3 or TRBV12-4 to TRBJ2-6; D is ambiguous. The CDR3 DNA sequence: TGTGCCAGCACCCCGCTCCTATGGGCTACTGGGGCCAACGTCCTGACTTTC. This sequence encodes CASTPLLWATGANVLTF.